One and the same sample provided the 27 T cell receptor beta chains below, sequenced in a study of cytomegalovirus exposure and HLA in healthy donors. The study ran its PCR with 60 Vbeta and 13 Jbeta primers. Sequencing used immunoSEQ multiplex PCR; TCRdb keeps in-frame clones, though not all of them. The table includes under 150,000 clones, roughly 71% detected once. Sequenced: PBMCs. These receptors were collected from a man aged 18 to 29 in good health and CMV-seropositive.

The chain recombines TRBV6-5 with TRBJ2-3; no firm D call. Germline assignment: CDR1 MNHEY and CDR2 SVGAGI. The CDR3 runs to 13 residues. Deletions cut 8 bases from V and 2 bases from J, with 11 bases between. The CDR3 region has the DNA TGTGCCAGCGGGCAGAGACACACAGATACGCAGTATTTT. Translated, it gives CASGQRHTDTQYF.

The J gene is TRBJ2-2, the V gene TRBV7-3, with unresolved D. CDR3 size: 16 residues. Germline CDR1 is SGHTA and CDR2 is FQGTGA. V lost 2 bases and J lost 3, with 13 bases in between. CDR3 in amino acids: CASSLDSTTYTGELFF. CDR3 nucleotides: TGTGCCAGCAGCTTAGATTCCACTACTTACACCGGGGAGCTGTTTTTT.

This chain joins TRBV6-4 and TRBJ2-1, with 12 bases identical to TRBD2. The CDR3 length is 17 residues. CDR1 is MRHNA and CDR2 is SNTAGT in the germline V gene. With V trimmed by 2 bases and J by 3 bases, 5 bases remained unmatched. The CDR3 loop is CASSDDPSGGVYNEQFF. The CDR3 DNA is TGTGCCAGCAGTGACGATCCTAGCGGGGGGGTCTACAATGAGCAGTTCTTC.

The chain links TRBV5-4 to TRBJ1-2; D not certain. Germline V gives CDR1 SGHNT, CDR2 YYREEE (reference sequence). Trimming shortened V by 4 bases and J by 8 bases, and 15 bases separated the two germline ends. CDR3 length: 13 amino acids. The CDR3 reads CASSRRGSGGYTF. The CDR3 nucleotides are TGTGCCAGCAGCCGGAGAGGGTCGGGGGGCTACACCTTC.

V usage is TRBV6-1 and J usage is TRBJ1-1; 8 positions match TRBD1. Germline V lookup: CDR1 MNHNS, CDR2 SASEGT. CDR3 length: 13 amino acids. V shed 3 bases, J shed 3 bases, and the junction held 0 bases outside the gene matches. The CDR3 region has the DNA TGTGCCAGCAGTGACAGGGGGCACACTGAAGCTTTCTTT. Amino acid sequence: CASSDRGHTEAFF.

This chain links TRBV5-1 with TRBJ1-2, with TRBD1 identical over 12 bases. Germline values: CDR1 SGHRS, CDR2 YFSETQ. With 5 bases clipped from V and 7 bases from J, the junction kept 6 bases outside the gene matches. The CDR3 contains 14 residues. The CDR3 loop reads CASSGTGGTSGYTF. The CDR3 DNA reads TGCGCCAGCAGTGGGACAGGGGGCACGAGTGGCTACACCTTC.

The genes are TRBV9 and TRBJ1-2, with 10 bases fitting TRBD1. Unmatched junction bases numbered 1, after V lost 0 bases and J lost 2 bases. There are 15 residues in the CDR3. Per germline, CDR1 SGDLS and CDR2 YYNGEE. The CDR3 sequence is CASSVGGQGNYGYTF. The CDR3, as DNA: TGTGCCAGCAGCGTAGGGGGACAGGGGAACTATGGCTACACCTTC.

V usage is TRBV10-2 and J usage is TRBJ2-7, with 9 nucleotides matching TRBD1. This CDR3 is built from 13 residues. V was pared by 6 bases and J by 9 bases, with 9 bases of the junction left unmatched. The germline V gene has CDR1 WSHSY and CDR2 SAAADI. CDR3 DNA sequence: TGCGCCAGCAGCCGGGACAGGGACAATGGGCAGTACTTC. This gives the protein CASSRDRDNGQYF.

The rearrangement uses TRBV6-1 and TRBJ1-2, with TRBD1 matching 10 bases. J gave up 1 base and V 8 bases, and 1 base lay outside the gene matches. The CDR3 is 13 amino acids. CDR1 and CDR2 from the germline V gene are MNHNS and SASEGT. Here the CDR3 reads CASWDRGNYGYTF. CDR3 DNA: TGTGCCAGCTGGGACAGGGGTAACTATGGCTACACCTTC.

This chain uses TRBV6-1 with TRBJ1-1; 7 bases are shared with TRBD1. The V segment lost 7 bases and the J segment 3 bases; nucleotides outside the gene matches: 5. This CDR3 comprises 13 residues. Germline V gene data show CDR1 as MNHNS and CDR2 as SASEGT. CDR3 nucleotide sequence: TGTGCCAGCAAGGGCAGGGGGGACACTGAAGCTTTCTTT. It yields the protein CASKGRGDTEAFF.

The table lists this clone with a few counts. The CDR3 region has the DNA TGTGCCAGCTCACCGTTGACAGGGGACTACGAGCAGTACTTC. Translated: CASSPLTGDYEQYF. V gene TRBV18 combines with J gene TRBJ2-5; 8 bases line up with TRBD1. The J call may be in error: the DNA end matches TRBJ2-7 better. The CDR3 is 14 amino acids. Per germline, CDR1 KGHSH and CDR2 LQKENI.

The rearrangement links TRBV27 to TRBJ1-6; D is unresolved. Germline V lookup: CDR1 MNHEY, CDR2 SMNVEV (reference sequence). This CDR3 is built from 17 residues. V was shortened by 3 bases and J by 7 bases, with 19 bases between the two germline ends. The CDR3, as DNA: TGTGCCAGCAGTTTTCTCAGGAAATCCTTGGAAAATTCACCCCTCCACTTT. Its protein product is CASSFLRKSLENSPLHF.

CDR3 residues: CASSLEGGGGTQGTQYF. CDR3 bases: TGTGCCAGCAGCTTGGAGGGAGGCGGGGGGACCCAGGGTACGCAGTATTTT. The chain joins TRBV5-5 to TRBJ2-3; 8 nucleotides align to TRBD2. J gave up 8 bases and V 0 bases, and 14 bases lay outside the gene matches. CDR1 and CDR2 (germline): SGHKS, YYEKEE (reference sequence). This CDR3 has 17 amino acids.

This chain's CDR3 is CASTPPGGIDEQFF. CDR3 coding DNA: TGTGCCAGCACCCCCCCAGGGGGCATCGATGAGCAGTTCTTC. J is TRBJ2-1 and V is TRBV5-4; 8 nucleotides align to TRBD1. Germline assignment: CDR1 SGHNT and CDR2 YYREEE (reference sequence). Trimming cost V 6 bases and J 8 bases; bases outside gene matches: 10. This CDR3 region has 14 residues.

The CDR3 is CASTRTGSPYNEQFF. The CDR3 DNA reads TGTGCCAGCACCAGAACAGGGTCCCCCTACAATGAGCAGTTCTTC. The chain combines TRBV6-5 with TRBJ2-1, with a weak D call TRBD1 (6 bases). Germline values: CDR1 MNHEY, CDR2 SVGAGI. With 7 bases removed from V and 2 bases from J, the gap between germline ends came to 15 bases. CDR3 length: 15 residues.

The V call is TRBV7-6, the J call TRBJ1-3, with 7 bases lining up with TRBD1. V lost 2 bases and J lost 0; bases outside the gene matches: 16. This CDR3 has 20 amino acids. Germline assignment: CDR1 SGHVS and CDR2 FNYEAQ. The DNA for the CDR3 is TGTGCCAGCAGCTTAAGGCGCGGGGACAGTTTCTCACCCTCTGGAAACACCATATATTTT. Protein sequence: CASSLRRGDSFSPSGNTIYF. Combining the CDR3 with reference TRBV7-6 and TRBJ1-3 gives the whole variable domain GAGVSQSPRYKVTKRGQDVALRCDPISGHVSLYWYRQALGQGPEFLTYFNYEAQQDKSGLPNDRFSAERPEGSISTLTIQRTEQRDSAMYRCASSLRRGDSFSPSGNTIYFGEGSWLTVV.

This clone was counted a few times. The CDR3 nucleotides are TGCGCCAGCAGCTGGGGACTAGCGGGGGGCAATGAGCAGTTCTTC. It translates to CASSWGLAGGNEQFF. The chain uses TRBV5-1 and TRBJ2-1; 15 nucleotides line up with TRBD2. The germline V gene encodes CDR1 SGHRS and CDR2 YFSETQ. J gave up 6 bases and V 3 bases, and 1 base lay outside the gene matches. CDR3 length: 15 amino acids.

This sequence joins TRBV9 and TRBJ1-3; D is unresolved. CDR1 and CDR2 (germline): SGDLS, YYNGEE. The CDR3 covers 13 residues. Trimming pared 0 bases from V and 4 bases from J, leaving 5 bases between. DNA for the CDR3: TGTGCCAGCAGCGTAGATTCAGGAAACACCATATATTTT. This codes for CASSVDSGNTIYF. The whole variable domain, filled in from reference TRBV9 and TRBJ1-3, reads DSGVTQTPKHLITATGQRVTLRCSPRSGDLSVYWYQQSLDQGLQFLIQYYNGEERAKGNILERFSAQQFPDLHSELNLSSLELGDSALYFCASSVDSGNTIYFGEGSWLTVV.

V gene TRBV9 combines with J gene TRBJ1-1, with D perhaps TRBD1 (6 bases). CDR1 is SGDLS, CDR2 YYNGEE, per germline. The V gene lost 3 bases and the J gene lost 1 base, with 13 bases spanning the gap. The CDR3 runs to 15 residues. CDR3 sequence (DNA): TGTGCCAGCAGCGCTACAGGGTTTGGGAACACTGAAGCTTTCTTT. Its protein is CASSATGFGNTEAFF. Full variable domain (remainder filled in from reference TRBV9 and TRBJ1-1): DSGVTQTPKHLITATGQRVTLRCSPRSGDLSVYWYQQSLDQGLQFLIQYYNGEERAKGNILERFSAQQFPDLHSELNLSSLELGDSALYFCASSATGFGNTEAFFGQGTRLTVV.

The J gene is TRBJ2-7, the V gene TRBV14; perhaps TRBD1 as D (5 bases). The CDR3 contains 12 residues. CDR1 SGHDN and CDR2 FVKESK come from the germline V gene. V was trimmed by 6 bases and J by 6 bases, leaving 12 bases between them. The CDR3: CASRLGAGEQYF. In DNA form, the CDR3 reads TGTGCCAGCAGGCTAGGGGCAGGCGAGCAGTACTTC.

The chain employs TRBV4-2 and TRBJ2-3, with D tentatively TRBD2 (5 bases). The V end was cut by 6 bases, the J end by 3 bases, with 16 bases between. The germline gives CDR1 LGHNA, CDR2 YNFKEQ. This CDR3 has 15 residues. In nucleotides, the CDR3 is TGTGCCAGCAGAATGGAGGAGATTGAAACAGATACGCAGTATTTT. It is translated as CASRMEEIETDTQYF.

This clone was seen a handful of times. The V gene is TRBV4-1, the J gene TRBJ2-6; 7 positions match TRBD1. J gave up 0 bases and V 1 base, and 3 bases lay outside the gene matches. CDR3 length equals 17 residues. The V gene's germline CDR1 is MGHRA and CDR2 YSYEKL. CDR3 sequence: CASSQVAGGSGANVLTF. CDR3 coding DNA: TGCGCCAGCAGCCAAGTGGCAGGGGGCTCTGGGGCCAACGTCCTGACTTTC.

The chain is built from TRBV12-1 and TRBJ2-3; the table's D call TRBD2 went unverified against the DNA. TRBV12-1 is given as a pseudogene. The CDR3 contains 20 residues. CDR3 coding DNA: TGTGCCAGCAGCTTTGATTCGGCGGGGGGCCTTCGAATCACTACAGATACGCAGTATTTT. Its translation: CASSFDSAGGLRITTDTQYF.

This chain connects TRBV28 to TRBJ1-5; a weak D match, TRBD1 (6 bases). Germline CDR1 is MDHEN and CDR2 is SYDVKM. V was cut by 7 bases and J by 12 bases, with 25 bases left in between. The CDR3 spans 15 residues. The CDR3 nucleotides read TGTGCCAGCACCACGGCCCGGGACATAGGGCGTCTCCAGCATTTT. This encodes CASTTARDIGRLQHF.

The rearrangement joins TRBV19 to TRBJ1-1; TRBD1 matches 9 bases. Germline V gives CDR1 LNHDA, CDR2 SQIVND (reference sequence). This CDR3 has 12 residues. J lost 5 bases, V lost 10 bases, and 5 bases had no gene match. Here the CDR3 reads CATTGGMTEAFF. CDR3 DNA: TGTGCCACAACAGGGGGCATGACTGAAGCTTTCTTT.

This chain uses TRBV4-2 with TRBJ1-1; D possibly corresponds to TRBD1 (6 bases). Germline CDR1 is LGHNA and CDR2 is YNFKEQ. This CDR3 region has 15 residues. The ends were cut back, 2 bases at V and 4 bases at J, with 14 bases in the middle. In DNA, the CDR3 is TGTGCCAGCAGCCAAAAGAATAGGGGGACCACTGAAGCTTTCTTT. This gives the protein CASSQKNRGTTEAFF.

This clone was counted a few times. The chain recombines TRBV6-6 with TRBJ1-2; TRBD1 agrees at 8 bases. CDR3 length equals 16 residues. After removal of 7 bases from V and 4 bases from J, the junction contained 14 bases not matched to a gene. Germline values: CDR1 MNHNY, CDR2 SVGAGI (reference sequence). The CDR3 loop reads CASTPTGDRTRYGYTF. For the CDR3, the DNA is TGTGCCAGCACCCCTACAGGGGACAGGACCCGCTATGGCTACACCTTC.